These 5 T cell receptor beta chains came from one sample sequenced in a study of CD8 T cells in ankylosing spondylitis. Study-wide results and limits: Seemingly characteristic of ankylosing spondylitis blood was a TCR beta motif consisting of roughly 8 highly homologous variants.

These receptors lack a known antigen. MiXCR, run by TCRdb on the 5' RACE reads, gives a single entry per CDR3 protein. Among 220,000 or so distinct CDR3 sequences listed, around 18% were seen once. Sequencing input: blood, either unsorted or a sorted T cell fraction (not recorded which). These receptors came from a male donor with ankylosing spondylitis.

This clonotype was found many times. The CDR3 coding sequence is TGCAGCGCCCGGGGACTAGCTGGGGAGCAGTTCTTC. It yields the protein CSARGLAGEQFF. The rearrangement joins TRBV29-1 to TRBJ2-1; TRBD2 agrees at 9 bases. J was trimmed by 10 bases and V by 7 bases; bases with no gene match: 8. Germline V gene sequence: CDR1 SQVTM, CDR2 ANQGSEA. The CDR3 is 12 residues long.

This clonotype was counted a few times. The chain uses TRBV2 and TRBJ1-4; TRBD1 agrees at 7 bases. CDR1 and CDR2 (germline): SNHLY, FYNNEI. This CDR3 has 15 amino acids. V lost 5 bases, J lost 8 bases, and 11 bases stayed unmatched. DNA of the CDR3: TGTGCCAGCAGTCCCCAGGGGGGCGAAGTGGAAAAACTGTTTTTT. It yields the protein CASSPQGGEVEKLFF.

This clonotype was counted between two and nine times. V gene TRBV2 combines with J gene TRBJ2-7; the match to TRBD1 covers 10 bases. CDR3 length: 13 residues. The V segment lost 8 bases and the J segment 5 bases; nucleotides outside the gene matches: 6. Germline CDR1 reads SNHLY; CDR2 reads FYNNEI. The CDR3 coding sequence is TGTGCCAGCGATGGACAGGGGGTCCACGAGCAGTACTTC. Translation: CASDGQGVHEQYF.

The rearrangement links TRBV12-3 or TRBV12-4 to TRBJ2-3; TRBD2 matches at 7 bases. V lost 5 bases and J lost 0; bases outside the gene matches: 8. The length of the CDR3 is 16 residues. CDR3 sequence (DNA): TGTGCCAGCAGTGCCTCTAGCGGCACTAGCACAGATACGCAGTATTTT. Protein: CASSASSGTSTDTQYF.

This clonotype was seen a few times. The rearrangement joins TRBV20-1 to TRBJ2-2; 7 bases line up with TRBD1. Trimming at V came to 3 bases and at J to 3 bases, leaving 4 bases not matched to a gene. This CDR3 has 14 residues. Germline CDR1 reads DFQATT; CDR2 reads SNEGSKA (reference sequence). Here the CDR3 DNA reads TGCAGTGCTAGTGAGGGGGCGGACACCGGGGAGCTGTTTTTT. Encoded protein: CSASEGADTGELFF.